The 15 T cell receptor delta chains reported below all come from one sample, sequenced in a study of gamma-delta T cells after stem cell transplantation listed by TCRdb under 2016. Libraries were made using RT-PCR. TCRdb records Illumina MiSeq as the sequencer. TCRdb reprocessed the public data with the CATT caller; entries with the same nucleotide sequence were combined afterwards. Counted in this sample were under 1,500 delta-chain clones; about 5.2% of them appeared once. Of the sample, 20% to 25% falls within the top ten clones. The specimen sequenced was gamma-delta T cells. These receptors came from a human donor. It is not recorded whose cells these are; they may come from a transplant donor.

There are a few counts of this clone. The mismatch at residue 4 between this DNA's translation and the TCRdb protein of a much larger clone likely reflects a read error; the protein shown is translated from the DNA. The rearrangement uses TRDV2 and TRDJ1; D uncertain. Germline-derived CDR1 and CDR2 are GEAIGNYY and EKD. The CDR3 is 15 amino acids. The V and J ends lost 5 bases and 0 bases respectively, with 15 bases between them. The CDR3 DNA reads TGTGCCTGTGGCACGGTGTACCGAAACACCGATAAACTCATCTTT. Residues: CACGTVYRNTDKLIF.

This clone was observed a few times. This DNA translates differently at residue 13 from the TCRdb protein, which is that of a much larger clone; a read error is likely, and the protein shown is the DNA's own translation. The V gene is TRDV2, the J gene TRDJ1, with D possibly TRDD3 on 6 matching bases. Germline values: CDR1 GEAIGNYY, CDR2 EKD. The CDR3 sequence is 15 residues long. CDR3 sequence (DNA): TGTGCCTGTGACACCGTTGGGGGTAACACCGATAAACCCATCTTT. Protein product: CACDTVGGNTDKPIF.

Note on this clone: A read error is the likely source, as a far larger clone sits one nucleotide away. This rearrangement joins TRDV2 to TRDJ1; TRDD3 matches at 11 bases. V lost 0 bases to trimming and J lost 1 base; unmatched junction nucleotides: 6. Germline CDR1 and CDR2: GEAIGNYY and EKD. The CDR3 extends over 17 amino acids. CDR3 region: CACDTDWGISGTDKLIF. The CDR3 nucleotides are TGTGCCTGTGACACCGACTGGGGGATATCTGGCACCGATAAACTCATCTTT.

A remark on this clone: This probably arose from a read error, given a far larger clone one base away. The chain couples TRDV1 to TRDJ2; no reliable D call. The CDR3 runs to 16 residues. The germline CDR1 and CDR2 sequences are TSWWSYY and QGS. DNA of the CDR3: TGTGCTCTTGGGGAACTCCTATTCCCTTTGACAGCACAACCCTTCTTT. This translates into CALGELLFPLTAQPFF.

Of note for this clone: A much larger clone lies a single base off, so this may be a read error. Other DNA sequences in the same sample also yield this CDR3. The rearrangement links TRDV1 to TRDJ1, with TRDD3 identical over 9 bases. This CDR3 spans 13 amino acids. V lost 5 bases to trimming and J lost 11 bases; unmatched junction nucleotides: 9. Germline V gene lookup returns CDR1 TSWWSYY and CDR2 QGS. CDR3 sequence reads: CALGPLGDRKLIF. The CDR3 region has the DNA TGTGCTCTTGGGCCACTGGGGGACAGGAAGCTCATCTTT.

Details on this clone: Given a much more abundant clone one base away, this may be a read error. V and J are TRDV1 and TRDJ1; 13 bases are shared with TRDD3. The V gene end was trimmed by 0 bases and the J gene end by 1 base; junction bases not matched to a gene: 20. The CDR3 is 23 amino acids. Germline V CDR1 and CDR2: TSWWSYY, QGS. This CDR3 is CALGELMTLPFGTGGYATDKLIF. CDR3 in DNA: TGTGCTCTTGGGGAACTAATGACCCTTCCATTCGGGACTGGGGGATACGCCACCGATAAACTCATCTTT.

In regard to this clone: Being one base from a much bigger clone, this may be a read error. The chain couples TRDV1 to TRDJ1; possibly TRDD3 for D (6 bases). V was shortened by 2 bases and J by 0 bases, with 25 bases between the two germline ends. This CDR3 contains 20 residues. CDR1 is TSWWSYY and CDR2 is QGS in the germline V gene. The CDR3 nucleotides read TGTGCTCTTGGGGAAACGCGGCCTGGGGCCGTGGGGTTTTACACCGATAAACTCATCTTT. Protein: CALGETRPGAVGFYTDKLIF.

This clone was seen a few times. This DNA's translation and the protein TCRdb lists, from a much larger clone, do not match at residue 4, likely due to a read error; the protein shown is translated from the DNA. V gene TRDV1 combines with J gene TRDJ1, with D perhaps TRDD3 (6 bases). Germline lookup yields CDR1 TSWWSYY and CDR2 QGS. The length of the CDR3 is 19 residues. The DNA of the CDR3 is TGTGCTCTTGAGGAACTCTCCCACTTGGGGGGGACGTACACCGATAAACTCATCTTT. Protein sequence: CALEELSHLGGTYTDKLIF.

This clone appeared a few times. A read error is the likely source, as a far larger clone sits one nucleotide away. The same CDR3 arises from other DNA sequences in this sample as well. The V call is TRDV2, the J call TRDJ1; 9 positions agree with TRDD3. Germline V gene sequence: CDR1 GEAIGNYY, CDR2 EKD. The CDR3 spans 18 residues. The CDR3 DNA reads as TGTGCTTGTGACAGTGTACTGGGGGACCAAGGGTACACCGATAAACTCATCTTT. Translation: CACDSVLGDQGYTDKLIF.

Points on this clone: A read error may explain this, as a much larger clone is one base away. The same CDR3 can be traced to other DNA sequences in this sample. The CDR3 DNA reads as TGCGCCTTTCTCTGCCGGCCCGATAAACTCATCTTT. Its translation: CAFLCRPDKLIF. The chain recombines TRDV3 with TRDJ1, with D unclear. This CDR3 is 12 amino acids long. Germline values: CDR1 TVYSNPD, CDR2 GDNSRS (reference sequence).

This clone was seen a handful of times. The likely explanation is a read error, given a far larger clone one base away. V and J are TRDV2 and TRDJ1; 9 bases fit TRDD3. The V segment lost 5 bases and the J segment 1 base; nucleotides outside the gene matches: 13. Looked up from germline, CDR1 is GEAIGNYY and CDR2 is EKD. The CDR3 loop spans 17 amino acids. The CDR3 DNA follows: TGTGCCTGTGTCATACTGGGGGAGGGGCGGTCCACCGATAAACTCATCTTT. It encodes CACVILGEGRSTDKLIF.

By sample fraction, this clone is large. The sample contains more than one DNA sequence encoding this CDR3. V gene TRDV1 combines with J gene TRDJ1, with TRDD3 matching 12 bases. With V trimmed by 2 bases and J by 4 bases, 23 bases remained unmatched. CDR1 is TSWWSYY and CDR2 is QGS in the germline V gene. The CDR3 consists of 22 residues. The CDR3 DNA reads as TGTGCTCTTGGGGAAGGCCTTCTGGAGTGGGGTACTGGGGGATACAGAATCGATAAACTCATCTTT. This translates into CALGEGLLEWGTGGYRIDKLIF.

Of note for this clone: This probably arose from a read error, given a far larger clone one base away. Other DNA sequences in the sample encode the same CDR3. V gene TRDV2 combines with J gene TRDJ1; 11 bases map to TRDD3. V shed 4 bases and J 0 bases; nucleotides not matched to a gene: 18. Germline V gene sequence: CDR1 GEAIGNYY, CDR2 EKD. There are 20 residues in the CDR3. The CDR3 DNA follows: TGTGCCTGTGAATTGTTGGGACTGGGGGATAGGGTCCGGTACACCGATAAACTCATCTTT. Amino acids: CACELLGLGDRVRYTDKLIF.

This clone has only a few counts. A much bigger clone sits one base away, suggesting this may be a read error. Other nucleotide sequences from this sample produce the same CDR3. V is TRDV1 and J is TRDJ1, with a possible D match to TRDD3 (9 bases). Germline values: CDR1 TSWWSYY, CDR2 QGS. The CDR3 extends over 24 amino acids. V shed 1 base and J shed 0 bases, with 36 bases lying between them. CDR3 DNA: TGTGCTCTTGGGGAACCACTTCCTACCGATTCTTCCCTCACTGGGGGACAATACACCGATAAACTCATCTTT. Its translation is CALGEPLPTDSSLTGGQYTDKLIF.

Regarding this clone: This DNA translates differently at residue 16 from the TCRdb protein, which is that of a much larger clone; a read error is likely, and the protein shown is the DNA's own translation. The chain couples TRDV2 to TRDJ1; 10 nucleotides line up with TRDD3. Germline CDR1 is GEAIGNYY and CDR2 is EKD. The CDR3 covers 18 residues. DNA of the CDR3: TGTGCCTGTGACACTGTACTCGGGGGATACGGGTCCACCGATAAAGTCATCTTT. Amino acids: CACDTVLGGYGSTDKVIF.